What follows is one T cell receptor (beta chain) and its context. Trimming removed 4 bases from V and 0 bases from J; junction bases left unmatched: 6. Germline values: CDR1 SEHNR, CDR2 FQNEAQ (reference sequence). This CDR3 region has 16 residues. This entry comes from a study of blood T cell repertoires in COVID-19. The wider study: COVID-19 samples from acute and convalescent phases originated in the United States, Italy and Spain. The cDNA or gDNA used as material had been derived from T cells, B-cell-depleted T cells, or PBMCs.

Authors' analysis steps: By means of reference gene primer amplification, nucleated cell counts were estimated. The assay was immunoSEQ multiplex PCR, and TCRdb's table has in-frame clones only and misses some. V and J calls and clone size are copied from that table; D and trimming were computed from the DNA. The data contain about 130,000 clones, 85% of them seen just once; the ten biggest clones take up 5% to 7.5%. This sequence was found in a man aged 80 or over with active or convalescent COVID-19. The sequenced material came from peripheral blood. The chain links TRBV7-9 to TRBJ1-5, with TRBD1 identical over 7 bases. The CDR3 DNA is TGTGCCAGCAGCTCAGAGACAGGGATTAGCAATCAGCCCCAGCATTTT. Translated, it gives CASSSETGISNQPQHF.